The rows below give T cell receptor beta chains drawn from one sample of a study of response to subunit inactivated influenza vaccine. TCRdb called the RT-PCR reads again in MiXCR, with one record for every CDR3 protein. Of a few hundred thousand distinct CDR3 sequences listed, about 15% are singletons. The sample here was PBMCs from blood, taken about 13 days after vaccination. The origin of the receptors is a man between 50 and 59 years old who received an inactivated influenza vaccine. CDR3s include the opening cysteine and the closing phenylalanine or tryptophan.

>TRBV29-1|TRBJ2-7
CSVEGQGAHEQYF
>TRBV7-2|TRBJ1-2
CASSSNLVGQNYGYTF
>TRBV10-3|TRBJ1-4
CVISAKLQGERLFF
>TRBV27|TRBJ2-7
CASSAYRLNSYEQYF
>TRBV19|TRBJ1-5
CASSTTGKSNQPQHF
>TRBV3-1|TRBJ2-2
CASSTGLSNTGELFF
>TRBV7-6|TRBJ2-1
CASSLQGADEQFF
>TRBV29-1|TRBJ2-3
CSVRANSGDTQYF
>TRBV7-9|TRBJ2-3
CASSPGDLDTDTQYF
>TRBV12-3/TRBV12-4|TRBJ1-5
CASSLGNRLAQHF
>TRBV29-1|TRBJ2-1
CSVDSSYNEQFF
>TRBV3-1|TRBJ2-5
CASSQANRKETQYF
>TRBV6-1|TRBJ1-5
CASSEPGLDNQPQHF
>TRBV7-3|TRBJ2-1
CASSLSPADNEQFF
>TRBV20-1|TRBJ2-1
CSARLTSGRRNEQFF
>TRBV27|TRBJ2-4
CASSPQGGKNIQYF
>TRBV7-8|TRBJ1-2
CASSFTVNYGYTF
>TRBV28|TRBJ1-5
CASSLGTGDQPQHF
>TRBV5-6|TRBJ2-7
CASSSGTQNEQYF
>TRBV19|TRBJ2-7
CASSTPGQGYYEQYF
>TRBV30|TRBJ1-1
CAWSNWGTEAFF
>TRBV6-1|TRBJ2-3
CASSDRGGWTDTQYF